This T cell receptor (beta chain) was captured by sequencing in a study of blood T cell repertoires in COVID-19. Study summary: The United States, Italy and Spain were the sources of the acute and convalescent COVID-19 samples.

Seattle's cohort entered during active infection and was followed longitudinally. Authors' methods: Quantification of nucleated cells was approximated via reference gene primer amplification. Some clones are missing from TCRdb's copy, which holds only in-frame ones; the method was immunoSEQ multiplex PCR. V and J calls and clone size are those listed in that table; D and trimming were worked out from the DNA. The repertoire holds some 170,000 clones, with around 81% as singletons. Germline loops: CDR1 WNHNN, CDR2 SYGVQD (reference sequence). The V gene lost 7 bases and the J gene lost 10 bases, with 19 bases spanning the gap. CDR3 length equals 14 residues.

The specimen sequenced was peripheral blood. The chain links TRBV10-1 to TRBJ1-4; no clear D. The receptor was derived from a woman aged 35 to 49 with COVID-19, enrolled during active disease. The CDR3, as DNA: TGCGCCAGCACCACTAAACAAGGTACGGGAAAACTGTTTTTT. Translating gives CASTTKQGTGKLFF.